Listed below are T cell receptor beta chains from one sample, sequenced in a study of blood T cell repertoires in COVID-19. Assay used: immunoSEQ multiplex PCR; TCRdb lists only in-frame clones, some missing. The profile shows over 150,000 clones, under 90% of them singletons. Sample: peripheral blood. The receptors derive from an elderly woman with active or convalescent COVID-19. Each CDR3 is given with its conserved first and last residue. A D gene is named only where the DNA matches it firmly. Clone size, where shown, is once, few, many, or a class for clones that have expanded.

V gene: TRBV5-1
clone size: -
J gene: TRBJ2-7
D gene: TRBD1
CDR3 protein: CASSVTGGEQYF
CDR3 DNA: TGCGCCAGCAGCGTGACAGGGGGCGAGCAGTACTTC

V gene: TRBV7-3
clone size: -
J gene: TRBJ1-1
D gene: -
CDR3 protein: CASSLLMETEAFF
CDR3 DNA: TGTGCCAGCAGCTTATTAATGGAGACTGAAGCTTTCTTT

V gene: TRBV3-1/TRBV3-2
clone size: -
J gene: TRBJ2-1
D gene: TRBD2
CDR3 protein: CASSLLGTSGRGSYNEQFF
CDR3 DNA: TGTGCCAGCAGCCTCCTAGGGACTAGCGGGAGAGGGTCCTACAATGAGCAGTTCTTC

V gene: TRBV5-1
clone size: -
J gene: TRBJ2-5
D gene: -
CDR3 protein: CASSILQGSGETQYF
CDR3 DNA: TGCGCCAGCAGTATCCTACAGGGATCGGGTGAGACCCAGTACTTC

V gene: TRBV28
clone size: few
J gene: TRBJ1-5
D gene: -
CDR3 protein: CASSSPSGSSSNQPQHF
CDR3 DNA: TGTGCCAGCAGTTCGCCCTCAGGGTCCTCGAGCAATCAGCCCCAGCATTTT

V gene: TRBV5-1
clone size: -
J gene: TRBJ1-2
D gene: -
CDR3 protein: CASSPGDYGYTF
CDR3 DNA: TGCGCCAGCAGCCCAGGGGACTATGGCTACACCTTC

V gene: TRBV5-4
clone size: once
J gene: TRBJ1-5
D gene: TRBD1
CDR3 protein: CASSLFPGGEQPQHF
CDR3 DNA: TGTGCCAGCAGCCTCTTCCCAGGGGGAGAGCAGCCCCAGCATTTT

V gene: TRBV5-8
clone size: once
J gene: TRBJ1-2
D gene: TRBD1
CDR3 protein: CASSFNMDRLYGYTF
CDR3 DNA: TGTGCCAGCAGCTTCAACATGGACAGGTTATATGGCTACACCTTC

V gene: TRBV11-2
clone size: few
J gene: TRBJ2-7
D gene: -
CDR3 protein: CASSPSYARKSSYEQYF
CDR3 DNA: TGTGCCAGCAGCCCTTCATACGCCAGGAAAAGCTCCTACGAGCAGTACTTC

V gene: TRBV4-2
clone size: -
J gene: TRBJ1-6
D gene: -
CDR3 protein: CASSQESPTGFTYNSPLHF
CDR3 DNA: TGTGCCAGCAGCCAAGAGTCCCCCACAGGGTTCACCTATAATTCACCCCTCCACTTT

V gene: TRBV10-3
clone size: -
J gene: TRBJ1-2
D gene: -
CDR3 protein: CAISESNSLYGYTF
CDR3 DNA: TGTGCCATCAGTGAGTCAAACAGCCTCTATGGCTACACCTTC

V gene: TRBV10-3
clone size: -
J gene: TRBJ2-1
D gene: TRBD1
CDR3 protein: CAIRSGQGVFEQFF
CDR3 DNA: TGTGCCATCCGGTCGGGACAGGGAGTCTTTGAGCAGTTCTTC

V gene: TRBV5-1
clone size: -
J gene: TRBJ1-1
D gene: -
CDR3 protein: CASSLSLPGNTEAFF
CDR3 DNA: TGCGCCAGCAGCTTGTCCCTCCCAGGGAACACTGAAGCTTTCTTT

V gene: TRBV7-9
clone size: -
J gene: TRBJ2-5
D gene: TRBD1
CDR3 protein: CASSPPRTGRMQETQYF
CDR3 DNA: TGTGCCAGCAGCCCACCCCGGACAGGGAGGATGCAAGAGACCCAGTACTTC

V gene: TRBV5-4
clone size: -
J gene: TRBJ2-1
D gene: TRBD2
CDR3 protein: CASSNRLAGDNEQFF
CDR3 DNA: TGTGCCAGCTCCAACCGACTAGCGGGAGACAATGAGCAGTTCTTC

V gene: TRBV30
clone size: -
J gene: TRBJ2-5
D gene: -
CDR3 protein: CAWSLTQETQYF
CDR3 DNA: TGTGCCTGGAGCCTCACACAAGAGACCCAGTACTTC

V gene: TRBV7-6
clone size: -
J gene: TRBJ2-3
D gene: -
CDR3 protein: CASSPRRAGLTDTQYF
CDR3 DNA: TGTGCCAGCAGCCCGAGACGGGCGGGGTTAACAGATACGCAGTATTTT

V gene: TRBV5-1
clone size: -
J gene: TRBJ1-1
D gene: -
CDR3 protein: CASSRTTDRHGNTEAFF
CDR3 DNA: TGCGCCAGCAGCCGAACTACCGACAGGCATGGTAACACTGAAGCTTTCTTT

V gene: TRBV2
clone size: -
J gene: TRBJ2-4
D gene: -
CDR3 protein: CASRANPGNIQYF
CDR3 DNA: TGTGCCAGCAGAGCCAACCCAGGAAACATTCAGTACTTC

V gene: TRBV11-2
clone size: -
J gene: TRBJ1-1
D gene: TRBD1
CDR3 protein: CASSFTGGTEAFF
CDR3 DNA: TGTGCCAGCAGCTTCACAGGGGGGACTGAAGCTTTCTTT

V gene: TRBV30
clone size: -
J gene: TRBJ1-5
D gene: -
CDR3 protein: CAWSGQVGNQPQHF
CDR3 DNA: TGTGCCTGGAGTGGACAGGTGGGCAATCAGCCCCAGCATTTT

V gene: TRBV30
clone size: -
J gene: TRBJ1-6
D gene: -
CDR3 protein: CAWAGISNSPLHF
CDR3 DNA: TGTGCCTGGGCCGGGATTTCGAATTCACCCCTCCACTTT

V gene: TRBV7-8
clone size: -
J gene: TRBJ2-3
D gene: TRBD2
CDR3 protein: CASSLAGGYSTDTQYF
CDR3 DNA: TGTGCCAGCAGCTTAGCGGGAGGGTATTCCACAGATACGCAGTATTTT

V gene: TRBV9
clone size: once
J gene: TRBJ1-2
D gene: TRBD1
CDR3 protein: CASSTLDRESYGYTF
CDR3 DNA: TGTGCCAGCAGCACACTAGACAGGGAAAGCTATGGCTACACCTTC

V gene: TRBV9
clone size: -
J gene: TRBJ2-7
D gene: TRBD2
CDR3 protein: CASSPAGTSLLEQYF
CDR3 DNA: TGTGCCAGCAGCCCAGCGGGGACTAGCCTTCTCGAGCAGTACTTC

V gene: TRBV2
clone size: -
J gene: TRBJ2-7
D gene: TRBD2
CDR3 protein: CASRRGGLAGGISSYEQYF
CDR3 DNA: TGTGCCAGCAGGAGGGGAGGACTAGCGGGAGGTATCAGCTCCTACGAGCAGTACTTC

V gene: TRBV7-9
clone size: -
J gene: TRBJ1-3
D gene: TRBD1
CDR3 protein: CASSMDRVDTIYF
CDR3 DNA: TGTGCCAGCAGCATGGACAGGGTAGACACCATATATTTT

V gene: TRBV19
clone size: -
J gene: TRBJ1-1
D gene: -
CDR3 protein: CASSITLSYTEAFF
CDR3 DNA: TGTGCCAGTAGTATTACTCTTAGTTACACTGAAGCTTTCTTT

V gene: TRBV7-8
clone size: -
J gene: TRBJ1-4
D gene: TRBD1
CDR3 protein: CASSPDRGGGEKLFF
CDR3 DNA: TGTGCCAGCAGCCCAGACAGGGGCGGGGGCGAAAAACTGTTTTTT

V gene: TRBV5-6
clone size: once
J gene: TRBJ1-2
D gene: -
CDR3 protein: CASTPFQAGKNIRYTF
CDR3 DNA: TGTGCCAGCACCCCTTTCCAGGCAGGGAAAAATATAAGGTACACCTTC

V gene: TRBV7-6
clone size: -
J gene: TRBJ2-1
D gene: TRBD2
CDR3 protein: CASSLAVTSGRVGEQFF
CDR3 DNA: TGTGCCAGCAGCTTAGCGGTGACTAGCGGGAGGGTTGGGGAGCAGTTCTTC

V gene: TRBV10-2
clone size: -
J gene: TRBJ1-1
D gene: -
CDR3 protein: CASKWATEAFF
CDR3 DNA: TGCGCCAGCAAATGGGCCACTGAAGCTTTCTTT

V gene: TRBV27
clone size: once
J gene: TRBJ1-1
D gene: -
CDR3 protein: CASSTGLTEAFF
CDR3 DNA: TGTGCCAGCAGTACAGGGCTAACTGAAGCTTTCTTT

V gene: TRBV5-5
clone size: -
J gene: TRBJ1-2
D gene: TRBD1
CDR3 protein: CASSFQGAYGYTF
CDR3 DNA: TGTGCCAGCAGCTTTCAGGGGGCCTATGGCTACACCTTC

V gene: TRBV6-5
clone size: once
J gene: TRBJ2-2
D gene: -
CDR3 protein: CASSSGQLNTGELFF
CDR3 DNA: TGTGCCAGCAGCAGCGGACAGCTGAACACCGGGGAGCTGTTTTTT

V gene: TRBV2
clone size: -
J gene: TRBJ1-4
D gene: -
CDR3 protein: CASNSLLREKLFF
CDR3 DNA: TGTGCCAGTAACAGCCTTCTAAGGGAAAAACTGTTTTTT

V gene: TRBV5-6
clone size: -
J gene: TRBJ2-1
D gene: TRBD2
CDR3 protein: CASSLSRGRSYNEQFF
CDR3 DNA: TGTGCCAGCAGCTTATCGCGCGGGAGATCCTACAATGAGCAGTTCTTC

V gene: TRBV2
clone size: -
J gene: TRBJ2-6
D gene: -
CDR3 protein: CASTARAGANVLTF
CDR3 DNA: TGTGCCAGCACCGCCAGGGCCGGGGCCAACGTCCTGACTTTC

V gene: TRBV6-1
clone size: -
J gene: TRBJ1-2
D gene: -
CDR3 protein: CASSESPGPYGYTF
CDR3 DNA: TGTGCCAGCAGTGAGTCCCCTGGCCCATATGGCTACACCTTC

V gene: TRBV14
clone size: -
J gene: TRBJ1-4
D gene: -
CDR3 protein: CASSPLRSGGLFF
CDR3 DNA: TGTGCCAGCAGCCCCCTACGGTCGGGGGGACTGTTTTTT

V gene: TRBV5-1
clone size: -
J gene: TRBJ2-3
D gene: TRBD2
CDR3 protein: CASSLRLAGGQTDTQYF
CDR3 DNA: TGCGCCAGCAGCTTGAGACTAGCGGGAGGGCAGACAGATACGCAGTATTTT

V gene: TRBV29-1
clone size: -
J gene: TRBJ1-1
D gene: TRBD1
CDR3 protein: CSGTGWTTEAFF
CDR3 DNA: TGCAGCGGGACAGGGTGGACAACTGAAGCTTTCTTT

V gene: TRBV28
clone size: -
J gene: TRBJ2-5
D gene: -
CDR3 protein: CASSLPGDRETQYF
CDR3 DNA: TGTGCCAGCAGTTTACCGGGGGACCGAGAGACCCAGTACTTC

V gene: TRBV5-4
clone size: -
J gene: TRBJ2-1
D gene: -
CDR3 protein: CASSLTSYEQFF
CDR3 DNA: TGTGCCAGCAGCTTGACTTCTTATGAGCAGTTCTTC

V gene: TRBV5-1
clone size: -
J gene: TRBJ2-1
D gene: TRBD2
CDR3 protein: CASSLVPTSGRVNEQFF
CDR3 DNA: TGCGCCAGCAGCTTGGTCCCGACTAGCGGGAGGGTCAATGAGCAGTTCTTC

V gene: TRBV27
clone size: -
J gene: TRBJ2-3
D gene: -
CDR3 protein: CASTQGSTDTQYF
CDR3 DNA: TGTGCCAGCACTCAGGGGAGCACAGATACGCAGTATTTT

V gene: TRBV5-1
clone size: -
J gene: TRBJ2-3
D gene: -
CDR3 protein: CASSLGTVSTDTQYF
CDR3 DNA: TGCGCCAGCAGCTTGGGGACAGTTAGCACAGATACGCAGTATTTT

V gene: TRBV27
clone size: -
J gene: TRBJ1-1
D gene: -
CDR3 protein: CASSFRGPTEAFF
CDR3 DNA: TGTGCCAGCAGTTTCAGGGGACCCACTGAAGCTTTCTTT